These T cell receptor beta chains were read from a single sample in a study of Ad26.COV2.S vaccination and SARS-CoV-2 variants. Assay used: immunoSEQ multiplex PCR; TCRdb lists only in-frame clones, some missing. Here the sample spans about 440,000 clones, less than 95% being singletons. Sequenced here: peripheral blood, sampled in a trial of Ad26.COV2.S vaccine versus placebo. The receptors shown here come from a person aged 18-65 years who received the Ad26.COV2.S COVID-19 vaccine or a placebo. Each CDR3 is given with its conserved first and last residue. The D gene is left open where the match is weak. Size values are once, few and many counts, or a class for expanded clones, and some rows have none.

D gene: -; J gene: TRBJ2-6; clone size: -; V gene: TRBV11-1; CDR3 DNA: TGTGCCAGCAGCTTAATGGGGGACTCTGGGGCCAACGTCCTGACTTTC; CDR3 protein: CASSLMGDSGANVLTF
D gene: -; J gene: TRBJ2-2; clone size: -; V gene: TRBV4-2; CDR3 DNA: TGTGCCAGCAGCCAAGATTATGCCGGGGAGCTGTTTTTT; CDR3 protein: CASSQDYAGELFF
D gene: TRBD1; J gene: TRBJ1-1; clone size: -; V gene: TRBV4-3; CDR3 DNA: TGCACCAGCAGCCAAGACGCAGGGGGAACCAAGGCGCCTGAAGCTTTCTTT; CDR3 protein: CTSSQDAGGTKAPEAFF
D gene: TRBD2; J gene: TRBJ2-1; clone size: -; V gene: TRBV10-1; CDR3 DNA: TGCGCCAGCAGTCCGGTCCCGGGACTAGCAATGGCTAGCTCCTACAATGAGCAGTTCTTC; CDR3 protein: CASSPVPGLAMASSYNEQFF
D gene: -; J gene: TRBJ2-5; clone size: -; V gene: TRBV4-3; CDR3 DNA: TGCGCCAGCAGCCAAGTGGACGCACCGGGGGAGACCCAGTACTTC; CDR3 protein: CASSQVDAPGETQYF
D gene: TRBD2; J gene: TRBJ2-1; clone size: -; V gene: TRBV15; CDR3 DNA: TGTGCCACCAGCGGAGGAGCGGGAGGCTATGAGCAGTTCTTC; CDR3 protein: CATSGGAGGYEQFF
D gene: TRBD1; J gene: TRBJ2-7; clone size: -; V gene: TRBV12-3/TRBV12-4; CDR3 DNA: TGTGCCAGCCGAAACAGGGGTGGCGGCGAGCAGTACTTC; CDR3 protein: CASRNRGGGEQYF
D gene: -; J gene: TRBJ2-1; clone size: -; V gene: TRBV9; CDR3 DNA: TGTGCCAGCAGCGGAGGGGATATGTACAATGAGCAGTTCTTC; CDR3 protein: CASSGGDMYNEQFF
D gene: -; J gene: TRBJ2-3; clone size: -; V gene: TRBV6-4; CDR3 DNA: TGTGCCAGCAGTGCAGGGGGCACAGATACGCAGTATTTT; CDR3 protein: CASSAGGTDTQYF
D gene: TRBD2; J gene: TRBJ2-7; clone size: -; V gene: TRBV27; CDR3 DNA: TGTGCCAGCAGTTTAGCGGGAGGGCCCGTCGAGCAGTACTTC; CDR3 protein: CASSLAGGPVEQYF
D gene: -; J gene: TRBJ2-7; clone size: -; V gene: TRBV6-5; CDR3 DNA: TGTGCCAGCAGCAGAAAGGGGGTTCCTAACGAGCAGTACTTC; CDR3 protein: CASSRKGVPNEQYF
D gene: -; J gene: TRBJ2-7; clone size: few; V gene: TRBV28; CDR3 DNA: TGTGCCAGCAAATGGGTCAGCTCCTACGAGCAGTACTTC; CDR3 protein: CASKWVSSYEQYF
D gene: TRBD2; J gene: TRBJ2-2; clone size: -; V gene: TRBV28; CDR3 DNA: TGTGCCAGCAGTTTACGCGGGAGGGCCGGGGAGCTGTTTTTT; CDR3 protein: CASSLRGRAGELFF
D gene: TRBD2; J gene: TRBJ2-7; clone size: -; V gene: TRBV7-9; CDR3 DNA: TGTGCCAGCAGCCTGACTAGCGGGAGCTCCTACGAGCAGTACTTC; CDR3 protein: CASSLTSGSSYEQYF
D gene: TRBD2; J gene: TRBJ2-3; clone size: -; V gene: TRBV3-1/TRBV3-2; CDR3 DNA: TGTGCCAGCAGCCAGACGCTAGCGGGGTTCACAGATACGCAGTATTTT; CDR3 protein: CASSQTLAGFTDTQYF
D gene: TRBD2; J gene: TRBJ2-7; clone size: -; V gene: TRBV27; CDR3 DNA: TGTGCCAGCAGTTTCGGGCTAGCGGACTCCTACGAGCAGTACTTC; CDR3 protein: CASSFGLADSYEQYF
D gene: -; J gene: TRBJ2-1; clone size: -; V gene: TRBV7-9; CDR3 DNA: TGTGCCAGCGCCTCCCCAGGGCTGTCGGGTGAGCAGTTCTTC; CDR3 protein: CASASPGLSGEQFF
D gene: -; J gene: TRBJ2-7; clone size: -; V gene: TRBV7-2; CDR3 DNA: TGTGCCAGCAGCTACTCTGAGGGGCCCCCCCTATACGAGCAGTACTTC; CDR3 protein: CASSYSEGPPLYEQYF
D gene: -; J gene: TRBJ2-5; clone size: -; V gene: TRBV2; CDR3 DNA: TGTGCCAGCCTCGGCGAGGGAGAGACCCAGTACTTC; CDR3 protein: CASLGEGETQYF
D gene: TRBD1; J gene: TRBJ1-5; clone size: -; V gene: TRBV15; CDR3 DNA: TGTGCCACCAGCAGAGGGGACAGCCTACCAAGGGGCGGTCAGCCCCAGCATTTT; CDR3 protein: CATSRGDSLPRGGQPQHF
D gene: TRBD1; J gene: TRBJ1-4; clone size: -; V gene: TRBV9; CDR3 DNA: TGTGCCAGCAGCGTAGGAGGACAGGTGTGGGAAAAACTGTTTTTT; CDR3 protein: CASSVGGQVWEKLFF
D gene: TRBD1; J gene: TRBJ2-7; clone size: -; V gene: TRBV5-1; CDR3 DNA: TGCGCCAGCAGCTTGGACGGACAGGGGCTAGAGGAGCAGTACTTC; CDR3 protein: CASSLDGQGLEEQYF
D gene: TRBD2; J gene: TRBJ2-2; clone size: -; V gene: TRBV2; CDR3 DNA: TGTGCCAGCACCTGGGGACTAGCGGGAGCCGGGGAGCTGTTTTTT; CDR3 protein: CASTWGLAGAGELFF
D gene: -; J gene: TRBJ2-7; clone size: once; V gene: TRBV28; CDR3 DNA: TGTGCCAGCAGATTCTCCTACGAGCAGTACTTC; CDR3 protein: CASRFSYEQYF
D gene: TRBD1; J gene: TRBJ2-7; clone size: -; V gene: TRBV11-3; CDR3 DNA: TGTGCCAGCAGCTGGGGACAGGGGGGCGAGCAGTACTTC; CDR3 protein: CASSWGQGGEQYF
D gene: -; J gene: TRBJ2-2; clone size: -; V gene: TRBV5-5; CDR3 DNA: TGTGCCAGCAGCTTGGCCGACTCTCGGGCGAACACCGGGGAGCTGTTTTTT; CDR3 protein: CASSLADSRANTGELFF
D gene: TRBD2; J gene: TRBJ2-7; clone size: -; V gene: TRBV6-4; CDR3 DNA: TGTGCCAGCAGTGAGGGACTAGCGGGAGCGGACGAGCAGTACTTC; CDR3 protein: CASSEGLAGADEQYF
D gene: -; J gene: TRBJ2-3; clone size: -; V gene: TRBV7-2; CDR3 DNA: TGTGCCAGCAGCTTAGTGGGACCCCCAAGAGATACGCAGTATTTT; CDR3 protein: CASSLVGPPRDTQYF
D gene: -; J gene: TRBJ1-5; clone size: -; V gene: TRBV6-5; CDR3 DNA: TGTGCCAGCAGCAGGACAGTTAGCAATCAGCCCCAGCATTTT; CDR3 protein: CASSRTVSNQPQHF
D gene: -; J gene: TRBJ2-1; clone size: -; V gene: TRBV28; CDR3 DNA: TGTGCCAGCAGTTTTCACAGACAGCCCAATGAGCAGTTCTTC; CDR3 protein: CASSFHRQPNEQFF
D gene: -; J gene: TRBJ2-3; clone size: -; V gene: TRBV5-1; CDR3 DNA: TGCGCCAGCAGCCCCGAAGCTGGCACAGATACGCAGTATTTT; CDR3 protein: CASSPEAGTDTQYF
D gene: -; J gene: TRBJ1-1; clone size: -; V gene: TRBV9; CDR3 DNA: TGTGCCAGCAGCGTAGATTCGGCAGCTATGAACACTGAAGCTTTCTTT; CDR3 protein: CASSVDSAAMNTEAFF
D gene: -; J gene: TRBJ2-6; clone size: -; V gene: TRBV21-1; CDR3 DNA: TGTGCCAGCAGCCAACGTTGGGGACAGGGTTTTTCTGGGGCCAACGTCCTGACTTTC; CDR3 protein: CASSQRWGQGFSGANVLTF
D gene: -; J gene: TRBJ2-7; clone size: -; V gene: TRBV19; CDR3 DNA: TGTGCCAGTAGTATTTCGTTACATAGGGGGAGAAGCTCCTACGAGCAGTACTTC; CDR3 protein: CASSISLHRGRSSYEQYF
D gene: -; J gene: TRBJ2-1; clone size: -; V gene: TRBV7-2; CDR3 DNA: TGTGCCAGCACCGACCACAATGAGCAGTTCTTC; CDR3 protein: CASTDHNEQFF
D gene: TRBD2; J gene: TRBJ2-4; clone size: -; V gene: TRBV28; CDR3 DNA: TGTGCCAGCAGTCTACTAGCGGGAGGGCCCCAAAACATTCAGTACTTC; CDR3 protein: CASSLLAGGPQNIQYF
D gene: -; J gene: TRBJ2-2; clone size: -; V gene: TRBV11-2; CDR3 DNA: TGTGCCAGCAGCTTATGGGGTGGGGACACCGGGGAGCTGTTTTTT; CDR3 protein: CASSLWGGDTGELFF
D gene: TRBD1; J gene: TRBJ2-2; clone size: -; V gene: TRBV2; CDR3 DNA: TGTGCCAGCAGAAGGGGGACAGGGGGCGAGACCGGGGAGCTGTTTTTT; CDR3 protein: CASRRGTGGETGELFF
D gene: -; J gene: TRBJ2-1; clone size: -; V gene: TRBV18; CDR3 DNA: TGTGCCAGCTCACCACCGACTAGCTACAATGAGCAGTTCTTC; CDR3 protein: CASSPPTSYNEQFF